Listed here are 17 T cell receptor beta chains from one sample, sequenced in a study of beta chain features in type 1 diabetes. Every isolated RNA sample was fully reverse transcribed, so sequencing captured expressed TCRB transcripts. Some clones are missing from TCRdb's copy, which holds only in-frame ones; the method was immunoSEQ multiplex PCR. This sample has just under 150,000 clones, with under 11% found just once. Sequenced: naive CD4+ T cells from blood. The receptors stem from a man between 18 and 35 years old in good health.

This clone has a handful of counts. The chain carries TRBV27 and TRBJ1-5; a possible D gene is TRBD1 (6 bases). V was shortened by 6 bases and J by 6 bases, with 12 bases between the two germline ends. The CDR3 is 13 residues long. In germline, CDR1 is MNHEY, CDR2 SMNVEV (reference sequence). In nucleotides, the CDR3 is TGTGCCAGCAGCCGAGGGGGATTTCAGCCCCAGCATTTT. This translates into CASSRGGFQPQHF.

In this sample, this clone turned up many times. The CDR3 here is CAWSVLYSSYNEQFF. DNA of the CDR3: TGTGCCTGGAGTGTACTTTACAGCTCCTACAATGAGCAGTTCTTC. The chain carries TRBV30 and TRBJ2-1; D not certain. CDR1 and CDR2 from the germline V gene are GTSNPN and SVGIG (reference sequence). The CDR3 is made up of 15 amino acids. Trimming stripped 0 bases from V and 0 bases from J, with 9 bases between.

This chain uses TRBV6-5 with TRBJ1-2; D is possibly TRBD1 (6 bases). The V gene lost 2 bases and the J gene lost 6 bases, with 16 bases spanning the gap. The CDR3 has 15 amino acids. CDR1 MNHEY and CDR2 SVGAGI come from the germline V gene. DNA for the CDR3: TGTGCCAGCAGTTACACCGCCGGGGGGGGCCATGGCTACACCTTC. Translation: CASSYTAGGGHGYTF.

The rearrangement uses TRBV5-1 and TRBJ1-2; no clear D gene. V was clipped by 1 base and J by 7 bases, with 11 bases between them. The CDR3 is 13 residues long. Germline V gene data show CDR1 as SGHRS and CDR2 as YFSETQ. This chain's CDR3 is CASSLTSTTGYTF. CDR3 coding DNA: TGCGCCAGCAGCTTGACCTCTACTACTGGCTACACCTTC.

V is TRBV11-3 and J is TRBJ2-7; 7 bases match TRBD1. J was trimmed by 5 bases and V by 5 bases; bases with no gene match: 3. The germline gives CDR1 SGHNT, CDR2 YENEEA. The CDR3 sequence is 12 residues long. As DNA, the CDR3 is TGTGCCAGCAGCAGTACAGGGGACGAGCAGTACTTC. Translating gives CASSSTGDEQYF.

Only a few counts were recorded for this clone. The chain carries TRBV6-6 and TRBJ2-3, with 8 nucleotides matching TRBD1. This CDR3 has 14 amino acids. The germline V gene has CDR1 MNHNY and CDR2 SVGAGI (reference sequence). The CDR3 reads CAIQGQVITDTQYF. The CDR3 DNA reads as TGTGCAATACAGGGACAGGTTATCACAGATACGCAGTATTTT.

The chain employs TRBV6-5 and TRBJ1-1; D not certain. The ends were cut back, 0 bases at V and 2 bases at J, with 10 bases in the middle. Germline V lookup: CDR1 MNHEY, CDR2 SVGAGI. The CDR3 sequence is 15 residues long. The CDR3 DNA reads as TGTGCCAGCAGTTACTCGCGACTGCTAAACACTGAAGCTTTCTTT. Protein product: CASSYSRLLNTEAFF.

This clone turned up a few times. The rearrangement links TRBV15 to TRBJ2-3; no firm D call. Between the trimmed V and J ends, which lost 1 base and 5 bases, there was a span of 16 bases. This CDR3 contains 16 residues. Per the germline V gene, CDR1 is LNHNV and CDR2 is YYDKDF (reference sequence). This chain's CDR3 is CATSRAGGVVGDTQYF. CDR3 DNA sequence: TGTGCCACCAGCAGAGCCGGCGGTGTAGTGGGAGATACGCAGTATTTT.

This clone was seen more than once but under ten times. The CDR3 protein is CASSEAGARDYEQYF. For the CDR3, the DNA is TGTGCCAGCAGTGAAGCCGGGGCGCGGGACTACGAGCAGTACTTC. V is TRBV2 and J is TRBJ2-7, with a weak D call TRBD2 (6 bases). Deletions cut 0 bases from V and 3 bases from J, with 12 bases between. The CDR3 extends over 15 amino acids. Germline lookup yields CDR1 SNHLY and CDR2 FYNNEI.

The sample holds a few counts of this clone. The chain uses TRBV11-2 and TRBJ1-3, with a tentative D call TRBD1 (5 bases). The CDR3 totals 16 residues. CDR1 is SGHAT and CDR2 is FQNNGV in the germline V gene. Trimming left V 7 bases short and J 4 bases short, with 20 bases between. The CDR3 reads CASTLLGGAGGNTIYF. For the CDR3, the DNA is TGTGCCAGCACCCTGCTAGGCGGGGCGGGCGGAAACACCATATATTTT.

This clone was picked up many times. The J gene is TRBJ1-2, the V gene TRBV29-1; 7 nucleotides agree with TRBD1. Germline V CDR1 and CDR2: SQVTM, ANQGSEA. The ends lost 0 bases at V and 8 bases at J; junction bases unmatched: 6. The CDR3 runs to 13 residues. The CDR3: CSVEDLGGAGYTF. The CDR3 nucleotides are TGCAGCGTTGAAGATCTAGGGGGCGCAGGCTACACCTTC.

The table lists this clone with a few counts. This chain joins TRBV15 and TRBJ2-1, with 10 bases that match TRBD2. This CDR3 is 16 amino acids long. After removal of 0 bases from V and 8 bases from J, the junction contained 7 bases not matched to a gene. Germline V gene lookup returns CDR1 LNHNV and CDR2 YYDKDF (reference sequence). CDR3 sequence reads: CATSRDGSGGGDEQFF. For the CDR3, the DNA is TGTGCCACCAGCAGAGACGGCAGCGGGGGGGGAGATGAGCAGTTCTTC.

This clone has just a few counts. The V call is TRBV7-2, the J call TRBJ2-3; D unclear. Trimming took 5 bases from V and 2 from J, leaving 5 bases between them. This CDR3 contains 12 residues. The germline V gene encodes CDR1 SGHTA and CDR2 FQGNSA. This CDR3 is CASSSYTDTQYF. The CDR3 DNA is TGTGCCAGCAGCAGCTACACAGATACGCAGTATTTT.

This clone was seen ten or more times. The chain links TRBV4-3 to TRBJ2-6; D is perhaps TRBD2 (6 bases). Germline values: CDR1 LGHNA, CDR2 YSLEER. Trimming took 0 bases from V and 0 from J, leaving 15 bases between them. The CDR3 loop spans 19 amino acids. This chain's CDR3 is CASSQDKGGADSGANVLTF. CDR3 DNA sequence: TGCGCCAGCAGCCAAGATAAGGGCGGGGCTGACTCTGGGGCCAACGTCCTGACTTTC.

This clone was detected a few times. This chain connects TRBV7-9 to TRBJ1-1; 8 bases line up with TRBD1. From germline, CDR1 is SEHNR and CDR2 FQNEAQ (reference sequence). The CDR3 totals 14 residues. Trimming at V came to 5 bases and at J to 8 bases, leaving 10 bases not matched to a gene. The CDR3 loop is CASSPIDRDREAFF. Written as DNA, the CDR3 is TGTGCCAGCAGCCCCATTGACCGGGACAGGGAAGCTTTCTTT.

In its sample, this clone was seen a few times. CDR3 amino acids: CASSQDNTGDYEQYF. DNA of the CDR3: TGCGCCAGCAGCCAAGATAATACCGGAGACTACGAGCAGTACTTC. The rearrangement uses TRBV4-1 and TRBJ2-7, with D unresolved. Trimming left V 0 bases short and J 3 bases short, with 12 bases between. This CDR3 has 15 residues. The V gene's germline CDR1 is MGHRA and CDR2 YSYEKL.

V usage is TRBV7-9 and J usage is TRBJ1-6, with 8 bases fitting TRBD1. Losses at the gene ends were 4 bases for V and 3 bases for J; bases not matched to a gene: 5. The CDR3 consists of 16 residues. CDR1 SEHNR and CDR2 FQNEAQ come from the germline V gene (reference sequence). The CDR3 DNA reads TGTGCCAGCAGCTCGGACGGACAGGGCTATAATTCACCCCTCCACTTT. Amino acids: CASSSDGQGYNSPLHF.